The following is a T cell receptor (beta chain) sequence with its context. The clone's antigen remains unknown. Per-nucleotide qualities are absent, and no much larger clonotype sits a single base away. Library preparation used the immunoSEQ multiplex PCR assay. The multiplex PCR relied on a mix of 60 forward primers for TCR Vbeta segments and 13 reverse primers for TCR Jbeta segments. The CDR3 region of rearranged TCR beta genes was amplified from genomic DNA by a multiplex PCR assay. The Illumina HiSeq System was used to sequence the amplified TCR beta libraries as 87-base-pair reads. Per the original workflow: Across the 666 repertoires, a later analysis counted 80 million or so unique TCR beta chains, around 11 million of which were shared by at least two donors. A nearest-neighbor algorithm error-corrected the raw reads and collapsed the reads into unique sequences, merging closely related sequences to remove PCR and sequencing errors. V, D and J gene segments were assigned by aligning CDR3 sequences to IMGT reference sequences. For a sequence to be retained, at least a six-nucleotide match to both a V gene segment and a J gene segment was required. Rearrangements were classified as productive when the CDR3 lacked stop codons and remained in frame with V and J, and all other rearrangements were classified as non-productive. Following IMGT convention, CDR3 was defined as the stretch from the second conserved V-encoded cysteine to the conserved J-encoded phenylalanine. In an earlier analysis of 500 to 650 of the donors, sequences lacking an unambiguous match to a single V gene segment were excluded. In an earlier analysis of approximately 610 of the donors, V segments were called functional above 56.7% productive rearrangements and were called segregating when the between-donor standard deviation exceeded 5%. A statistical classification framework was built for diagnosing cytomegalovirus status from the catalog of TCR beta chain sequences. In a later analysis, TCR nucleotide sequences were compared against IMGT/GENE-DB human TR gene sequences so that V and J genes could be assigned. In a later analysis, CDR3 sequences and most-parsimonious VDJ recombination scenarios were assigned using the TCRdist pipeline. In a later analysis, each TCR beta chain was defined by its CDR3 amino acid sequence together with its V-gene family, and reads lacking a unique V-gene family were excluded. To address suspected cross-contamination and a sequencing artifact, a later analysis removed under 600 highly shared, low-generation-probability nucleotide sequences. In a later analysis, a clonal expansion index for each public chain was calculated from normalized within-repertoire ranks of inferred template counts. In a later analysis, generation probabilities were computed using a VDJ recombination model fitted to out-of-frame rearrangements, and the results were checked against IGoR. A later analysis scored TCR-TCR, TCR-HLA and TCR-CMV co-occurrence with hypergeometric tests, applying a repertoire-size bias correction to TCR pairs. To estimate false discovery rates, a later analysis permuted the HLA or CMV assignments 20 times. A later analysis grouped co-occurring TCRs with DBSCAN, adding TCRdist sequence similarity when clustering within HLA-allele-positive subsets. Co-occurrence clustering excluded repertoires with fewer than 30,000 or more than 120,000 public chains, plus five with anomalous nucleotide sharing. This is the immuneACCESS table as TCRdb keeps it, with only in-frame sequences that have V and J called. A part of the clones is gone; compared with another copy, unresolved V genes explain less than half, and the rest is unexplained. V and J calls and clone size come straight from that table; D and trimming were deduced from the DNA. The sample table contains about 86,000 clones; only one count was recorded for roughly 77% of them. Roughly 14% of the sample belongs to the ten largest clones.

In total, fewer than 750 healthy bone marrow donors made up the cohort. At the time of sampling, every cohort member was nominally healthy, though immune exposures that went unrecorded were likely present. The donor tested CMV seropositive, placing the donor among the 290 or so seropositive members of the cohort. Each donor provided a peripheral blood sample, and peripheral blood mononuclear cells were used for TCR beta sequencing. The Qiagen DNeasy Blood Extraction Kit was used to extract genomic DNA from the blood cell samples. The sample originates from a study of cytomegalovirus exposure and HLA in healthy donors (dated by TCRdb to 2016 to 2017). Regarding the study in general: According to an earlier analysis of 587 of the donors, 150 million to 200 million T cells yielded 117 million unique TCR beta sequences and 250 to 350 Gb of sequence data. Alongside the repertoire data, information on donor age, sex, ethnicity and CMV serostatus was compiled. The T cell repertoires of 666 subjects were profiled by immunosequencing and related to cytomegalovirus serostatus. HLA typing covered class I and class II loci at four-digit resolution. The study aimed to test whether cataloging public T cell receptors could reveal signatures of past pathogen exposure. An early release covering more than 500 HLA-typed donors comprised 300 to 350 gigabases of sequencing data and tens of millions of unique TCR sequences. To decide whether each TCR beta V gene segment behaved as functional or pseudogenic, an earlier analysis of several hundred of the donors relied on high-throughput TCR beta sequencing. The later analysis used no new phenotypic data to find candidate immune exposures, relying instead on TCR beta sequences and their occurrence across donors. Across 300 to 500 genotyped donors of the cohort, an average of approximately 200,000 unique TCR beta nucleotide sequences per donor were sequenced, and 15% to 20% of those sequences were non-productive. Of the 398 genotyped donors, about 80% fell in the genetic ancestry cluster associated with self-reported Caucasian donors. Along with the approximately 700-subject first cohort, a separate validation cohort of over a hundred different subjects was used. Four to six DR-DQ haplotypes were handled as single units for association and clustering, since linkage in the cohort was strong. Typing coverage varied by locus: about 629-640 donors for A, B, C, DRB1 and DQB1; roughly 560 for DQA1; 606 for DPA1; roughly 450 for DPB1. A later analysis re-analyzed previously published TCR beta repertoires from approximately 700 donors and added high-resolution HLA genotyping to study TCR occurrence patterns. All discovery cohort repertoires had been generated using a single sequencing platform. In a later genetic analysis, genome-wide SNP genotypes for about 55% of the roughly 700 donors were used, and that subset was treated as a discovery cohort. To predict cytomegalovirus infection status, the study brought together high-throughput TCR immunosequencing, statistical association of individual TCRs with disease status, and machine learning. What the study reported, not specific to this receptor: In an earlier analysis of approximately 590 of the donors, most TCR beta V segments appeared in productive rearrangements about 90% or about 30% of the time, broadly matching IMGT annotations. In a later analysis, HLA-associated TCR beta chains were found to be more clonally expanded and to have lower generation probabilities than equally common non-associated chains. The authors suggested that the approach could potentially be generalized to other disease states and immunological phenotypes. The 87-base-pair reads could not distinguish some IMGT-functional V segments, including TRBV6-2 and TRBV6-3, so those segments were excluded. This cohort had only TCR beta chains sequenced, and the lack of alpha or paired-chain data limited which features could be detected. Roughly uniform sequencing depth across donors was assumed in presence/absence analyses, although this assumption may not hold. Most CMV-associated TCR beta chains appeared to be HLA-restricted in a later analysis, and the HLA associations seemed to be driven largely by CMV exposure. Immune exposure information for the cohort was limited to CMV serostatus. A cluster of highly shared sequence variants was judged likely to be a technical artifact of the sequencing pipeline. Linkage disequilibrium might explain the correlated functional status among segregating V segments, but an unknown experimental factor could not be excluded. A later analysis found that TCR association rates varied across HLA loci, with DRB1 alleles showing the most associated TCRs and HLA-C alleles the fewest. Compared with the roughly 720-donor mean, donors in an Asian-associated ancestry cluster had fewer N-insertions in productive TCRs, according to a later genetic analysis. In vitro tests confirmed that a few of the cytomegalovirus-associated TCR beta chains recognize cytomegalovirus antigens. A further reported finding was that TCR beta sequences accurately predicted the HLA-A and HLA-B alleles for most subjects in the first cohort. When HLA alleles, especially DR and DQ, strongly co-occurred, attributing TCR associations to individual alleles was difficult. A later analysis reported that several top co-occurrence clusters appeared linked to parvovirus B19, influenza, CMV and Epstein-Barr virus. Because counts were too low, some 16 rarely observed V segments, including chromosome 9 orphons, were excluded from the earlier analysis of about 500 of the donors. At a false discovery rate of 0.05, a later analysis linked some 17,000 TCR beta sequences to specific HLA alleles. In both the original and validation cohorts, the classifier was reported to diagnose cytomegalovirus status with high specificity and sensitivity. In a later genetic analysis, a missense DCLRE1C variant was associated with V-gene and J-gene trimming of TCR beta chains, and the association was replicated in an independent cohort. Most TCR sequences were observed very rarely across donors, whereas some public TCRs were present in many individuals. The study gave a list of about 160 TCR beta chains associated with cytomegalovirus. HLA typing was unavailable for some donors at each locus, so association tests used only the typed subset.

The CDR3 runs 14 amino acids, cysteine and phenylalanine included. The read is trimmed to its CDR3 DNA, 42 bases read in frame from base 1. Trimming at the junction amounts to 3 bases on V and 3 bases on J, and the germline ends lie 11 bases apart. Per the germline V gene, SGHAT is the CDR1 and FQNNGV is the CDR2. The clonotype originates from a woman aged 40-49 years in good health and CMV-seropositive. Material: PBMCs. The rearranged chain carries TRBV11-2 and TRBJ1-2, with TRBD1 as a weak D call on 5 bases. Here is the DNA: TGTGCCAGCAGCTTGGTCAGGGAGGACTATGGCTACACCTTC. This translates into CASSLVREDYGYTF.